Below, one T cell receptor (beta chain) is given with its context. Its antigen specificity is not known. No quality values exist for individual bases; no much larger clone is one base distant. One collaborating source in Seattle enrolled patients while the patients were actively infected and followed the patients over time throughout the course of disease. Each collaborating institution followed its own protocols to collect whole blood in K2EDTA tubes. For TCRbeta analysis, collaborators shipped samples in one of three forms: frozen whole blood, isolated PBMCs, or DNA extracted from either of those sample types. The sample is drawn from a study of blood T cell repertoires in COVID-19 (dated by TCRdb to the early 2020s). As for the study more broadly: Collaborator samples came from the United States, Italy and Spain and covered acute and convalescent phases of COVID-19. The prospective study material was composed of cDNA or gDNA derived from T cells, B-cell-depleted T cells, or PBMCs. Deeply sampled blood TCRbeta repertoires from subjects exposed to, actively infected with, or recovered from COVID-19 were included in the dataset. A freely available public database, intended as a resource for researchers studying the immune response to SARS-CoV-2, is where the repertoires were released. Samples were obtained from the ongoing ImmuneRACE study (first 160 participants) and from 1,200 or so subjects provided by 6 global collaborators. Sample metadata almost always included a de-identified subject ID, COVID-19 status, age in years and sex. HLA class I and class II types, where available, came from metadata supplied by the sample provider rather than from assay-based typing.

Sequences SNHLY (CDR1) and FYNNEI (CDR2) are obtained from the germline V gene. The CDR3 starts with the cysteine, ends with the phenylalanine, and has 14 residues. This entry keeps only the CDR3 DNA: 42 bases, framed from base 1. V is shortened by 7 bases, J by 0 bases, and the region joining them spans 12 bases. TCRbeta CDR3 regions were amplified from genomic DNA using the immunoSEQ Assay, a bias-controlled multiplex PCR. On the study's bioinformatics: Nucleated cell counts per sample were estimated from amplification of reference gene primers within the assay. To quantify the absolute abundance of each unique TCRbeta CDR3 rearrangement, sequence reads were collapsed and filtered. For each sample, productive Simpson clonality was calculated as the square root of Simpson's diversity index over productive rearrangements. TCRdb took this table from immuneACCESS and kept in-frame rearrangements with V and J called. Such tables lack part of the clones; where checked against another copy, unresolved V genes explain under half of the gap, and the rest is unexplained. The DNA gave D and trimming, while V, J and clone size come from that table. The sample data list 150,000 to 200,000 clones, and 70% to 90% of these were observed just once. Of the sample, 0.85% to 0.95% is held by the ten largest clones.

The paper's findings and limits, for the study overall: The amount of clinical and demographic metadata varied by source and participant and was provided uncurated.

The sample comprised peripheral blood. The sequence came from a man in his 60s with COVID-19, enrolled during active disease. The V gene is TRBV2 and the J gene is TRBJ2-5; TRBD1 is a possible D gene, resting on 5 matching bases. For the CDR3, the sequence is CASKPPRDQETQYF. The DNA reads as follows: TGTGCCAGCAAGCCCCCCAGGGACCAAGAGACCCAGTACTTC.